The next 21 T cell receptor beta chains were all read from a single sample in a study of human T cells and chemical hapten exposure. Time point noted: pre-sensitization, week 0. Treatment denoted: therapeutic diphenylcyclopropenone sensitization with weekly scalp DPC. TCRdb re-analysed the RACE reads in MiXCR, keeping a single row per CDR3 protein. The sample carries 250,000 to 300,000 distinct CDR3 sequences, approximately 7.5% recorded once. This specimen was whole blood, taken in connection with sensitization to the hapten diphenylcyclopropenone (DPC). The receptors stem from a man between 18 and 29 years old with alopecia areata. Some clones in this sample may be carry-over from other donors' samples.

This clonotype was counted between two and nine times. V usage is TRBV6-5 and J usage is TRBJ2-3; D might be TRBD2 (5 bases). V was shortened by 4 bases and J by 0 bases, with 14 bases between the two germline ends. The CDR3 consists of 16 residues. CDR1 is MNHEY and CDR2 is SVGAGI in the germline V gene. DNA for the CDR3: TGTGCCAGCAGTTCCCCCGTGGGAGAAAGCACAGATACGCAGTATTTT. This translates into CASSSPVGESTDTQYF.

There are a few counts of this clonotype. The chain recombines TRBV24-1 with TRBJ2-3; D remains unclear. This CDR3 has 13 amino acids. With 6 bases removed from V and 2 bases from J, the gap between germline ends came to 8 bases. Germline V gene data show CDR1 as KGHDR and CDR2 as SFDVKD. Written as DNA, the CDR3 is TGTGCCACCAGTCCCCTTTTCACAGATACGCAGTATTTT. Translating gives CATSPLFTDTQYF.

The chain combines TRBV28 with TRBJ1-5; the D gene is possibly TRBD1 (6 bases). Deletions cut 6 bases from V and 2 bases from J, with 17 bases between. The CDR3 has 16 residues. Germline assignment: CDR1 MDHEN and CDR2 SYDVKM. As DNA, the CDR3 is TGTGCCAGCAGGTTTTACAGGGATGGGGGCAATCAGCCCCAGCATTTT. Translation gives CASRFYRDGGNQPQHF.

The V call is TRBV9, the J call TRBJ1-1; no reliable D call. The germline V and J ends were trimmed by 0 bases and 4 bases, with 10 bases remaining between them. CDR3 length: 14 amino acids. CDR1 is SGDLS, CDR2 YYNGEE, per germline. CDR3 amino acids: CASSVVSGATEAFF. CDR3 nucleotides: TGTGCCAGCAGCGTAGTGTCGGGAGCCACTGAAGCTTTCTTT.

Only a few counts were recorded for this clonotype. The J gene is TRBJ2-1, the V gene TRBV7-3; D uncertain. Trimming pared 0 bases from V and 0 bases from J, leaving 12 bases between. Germline V gene lookup returns CDR1 SGHTA and CDR2 FQGTGA. CDR3 length equals 17 residues. The CDR3 is CASSLTVSEPSYNEQFF. Written as DNA, the CDR3 is TGTGCCAGCAGCTTAACGGTCTCAGAACCCTCCTACAATGAGCAGTTCTTC.

This clonotype turned up a few times. The chain combines TRBV7-9 with TRBJ1-6, with TRBD1 matching 7 bases. The CDR3 runs 16 residues. Germline V gene lookup returns CDR1 SEHNR and CDR2 FQNEAQ (reference sequence). V shed 5 bases and J 6 bases; nucleotides not matched to a gene: 10. CDR3 protein: CASSPTLTGINSPLHF. The CDR3 DNA follows: TGTGCCAGCAGCCCAACCCTGACAGGGATTAATTCACCCCTCCACTTT.

This clonotype was seen ten or more times. This rearrangement joins TRBV28 to TRBJ1-5; D remains unclear. Trimming removed 7 bases from V and 7 bases from J, with 14 bases in between. Germline V CDR1 and CDR2: MDHEN, SYDVKM. The CDR3 spans 13 residues. The CDR3 is CASTVVGGQPQHF. As DNA, the CDR3 is TGTGCCAGCACAGTTGTAGGTGGACAGCCCCAGCATTTT.

This chain links TRBV7-3 with TRBJ1-1, with D uncertain. The CDR3 contains 16 residues. Germline V gene data show CDR1 as SGHTA and CDR2 as FQGTGA. V gave up 1 base and J gave up 4 bases, with 16 bases separating them. The CDR3 sequence is CASSLNPQAFLTEAFF. The DNA of the CDR3 is TGTGCCAGCAGCTTAAACCCGCAGGCTTTTCTCACTGAAGCTTTCTTT. Based on the CDR3 plus reference TRBV7-3 and TRBJ1-1, the full variable domain is GAGVSQTPSNKVTEKGKYVELRCDPISGHTALYWYRQSLGQGPEFLIYFQGTGAADDSGLPNDRFFAVRPEGSVSTLKIQRTERGDSAVYLCASSLNPQAFLTEAFFGQGTRLTVV.

This sequence joins TRBV20-1 and TRBJ2-6; perhaps D is TRBD1 or TRBD2 (5 bases each). With 5 bases removed from V and 4 bases from J, the gap between germline ends came to 15 bases. CDR1 DFQATT and CDR2 SNEGSKA come from the germline V gene (reference sequence). CDR3 size: 15 residues. The CDR3 nucleotides are TGCAGTGCTCCCGAGGGGCAAGGAGGGGCCAACGTCCTGACTTTC. It specifies CSAPEGQGGANVLTF.

This clonotype was counted many times. The chain employs TRBV13 and TRBJ1-1; no definite D call. From germline, CDR1 is PRHDT and CDR2 FYEKMQ (reference sequence). Trimming pared 5 bases from V and 4 bases from J, leaving 14 bases between. The CDR3 has 14 residues. The CDR3 region has the DNA TGTGCCAGCAGCGTCCTAGGAGGGTCCACTGAAGCTTTCTTT. Its protein product is CASSVLGGSTEAFF.

The chain employs TRBV2 and TRBJ2-1, with 7 positions matching TRBD1. V dropped 6 bases and J dropped 0; count of bases not matched to a gene: 8. CDR3 size: 16 residues. Germline CDR1 SNHLY, CDR2 FYNNEI. The CDR3 DNA reads as TGTGCCAGCAGCGAGGCACAGGGGAGCTCCTACAATGAGCAGTTCTTC. Its protein is CASSEAQGSSYNEQFF.

The chain carries TRBV28 and TRBJ2-5; TRBD1 matches at 7 bases. Germline CDR1 is MDHEN and CDR2 is SYDVKM. Germline trimming cut 5 bases from V and 1 base from J; bases unmatched to any gene: 13. CDR3 length equals 17 residues. CDR3 bases: TGTGCCAGCAGTCTCTACAGTGGGACAGCCTTCCAAGAGACCCAGTACTTC. It translates to CASSLYSGTAFQETQYF.

This clonotype was observed many times. The chain's CDR3 is CSASTPGQGGYGYTF. DNA of the CDR3: TGCAGTGCTAGTACCCCCGGACAGGGTGGCTATGGCTACACCTTC. V and J are TRBV20-1 and TRBJ1-2; 8 bases are a match to TRBD1. CDR1 is DFQATT, CDR2 SNEGSKA, per germline (reference sequence). The CDR3 spans 15 residues. V shed 3 bases and J 4 bases; nucleotides not matched to a gene: 10.

This clonotype was counted ten times or more. The chain employs TRBV4-3 and TRBJ2-3; TRBD2 agrees at 11 bases. CDR3 length: 18 amino acids. V lost 0 bases, J lost 5 bases, and 10 bases stayed unmatched. In germline, CDR1 is LGHNA, CDR2 YSLEER. The CDR3 DNA sequence: TGCGCCAGCAGCCAAGATTTAGGAGGACTAGCGGGCGGAGATACGCAGTATTTT. This sequence encodes CASSQDLGGLAGGDTQYF.

The chain links TRBV12-3 or TRBV12-4 to TRBJ1-5; D not certain. This CDR3 spans 12 amino acids. Trimming stripped 8 bases from V and 1 base from J, with 6 bases between. This chain's CDR3 is CASGRSNQPQHF. The DNA of the CDR3 is TGTGCCAGCGGAAGAAGCAATCAGCCCCAGCATTTT.

In this sample, this clonotype turned up many times. V and J are TRBV6-5 and TRBJ1-1; D ambiguous. There are 15 residues in the CDR3. V lost 5 bases, J lost 1 base, and 14 bases lay in between. In germline, CDR1 is MNHEY, CDR2 SVGAGI. Written as DNA, the CDR3 is TGTGCCAGCAGTAGACCACAGAGACCGAACACTGAAGCTTTCTTT. This translates into CASSRPQRPNTEAFF.

This clonotype has just a few counts. The chain carries TRBV28 and TRBJ1-5; the D is unclear. V lost 8 bases, J lost 9 bases, and 14 bases lay in between. CDR1 MDHEN and CDR2 SYDVKM come from the germline V gene. CDR3 size: 12 residues. The CDR3 loop is CASLAPGGPQHF. The CDR3 bases are TGTGCCAGCCTCGCCCCCGGCGGGCCCCAGCATTTT. The full variable domain, completed using reference TRBV28 and TRBJ1-5, is DVKVTQSSRYLVKRTGEKVFLECVQDMDHENMFWYRQDPGLGLRLIYFSYDVKMKEKGDIPEGYSVSREKKERFSLILESASTNQTSMYLCASLAPGGPQHFGDGTRLSIL.

This clonotype was counted a few times. At one of its ends the junction is not consistent with the germline gene, which may arise from a read error. The chain uses TRBV7-9 and TRBJ1-4; D remains unclear. CDR1 and CDR2 (germline): SEHNR, FQNEAQ (reference sequence). The CDR3 has 16 residues. CDR3 DNA sequence: TGTGCCAGCAGCTTAGCGGCCCGCGGGATAAATGAAGAACTGTTTTTT. Amino acid sequence: CASSLAARGINEELFF.

This clonotype was found a few times. J is TRBJ2-3 and V is TRBV24-1; D is undetermined. CDR1 is KGHDR, CDR2 SFDVKD, per germline. Trimming cost V 5 bases and J 4 bases, with 12 bases left between them. This CDR3 is 14 amino acids long. The CDR3 protein is CATSGSQPADTQYF. The CDR3 nucleotides are TGTGCCACCAGTGGTTCACAGCCCGCAGATACGCAGTATTTT.

This chain connects TRBV6-5 to TRBJ2-7; D assignment may be TRBD1 or TRBD2 (5 bases each). There are 14 residues in the CDR3. Germline CDR1 MNHEY, CDR2 SVGAGI. V shed 6 bases and J shed 2 bases, with 14 bases lying between them. The CDR3 bases are TGTGCCAGCAGAACCGGGACCATCCCCTACGAGCAGTACGTC. Amino acids: CASRTGTIPYEQYV.

This clonotype was observed at least ten times. The chain links TRBV6-2 or TRBV6-3 to TRBJ1-1; D is uncertain. V lost 2 bases and J 3 bases, leaving 7 bases between the germline ends. The germline V gene has CDR1 MNHEY and CDR2 SVGEGT. This CDR3 spans 13 amino acids. The CDR3 here is CASSYEGYTEAFF. DNA for the CDR3: TGTGCCAGCAGTTACGAGGGTTACACTGAAGCTTTCTTT.